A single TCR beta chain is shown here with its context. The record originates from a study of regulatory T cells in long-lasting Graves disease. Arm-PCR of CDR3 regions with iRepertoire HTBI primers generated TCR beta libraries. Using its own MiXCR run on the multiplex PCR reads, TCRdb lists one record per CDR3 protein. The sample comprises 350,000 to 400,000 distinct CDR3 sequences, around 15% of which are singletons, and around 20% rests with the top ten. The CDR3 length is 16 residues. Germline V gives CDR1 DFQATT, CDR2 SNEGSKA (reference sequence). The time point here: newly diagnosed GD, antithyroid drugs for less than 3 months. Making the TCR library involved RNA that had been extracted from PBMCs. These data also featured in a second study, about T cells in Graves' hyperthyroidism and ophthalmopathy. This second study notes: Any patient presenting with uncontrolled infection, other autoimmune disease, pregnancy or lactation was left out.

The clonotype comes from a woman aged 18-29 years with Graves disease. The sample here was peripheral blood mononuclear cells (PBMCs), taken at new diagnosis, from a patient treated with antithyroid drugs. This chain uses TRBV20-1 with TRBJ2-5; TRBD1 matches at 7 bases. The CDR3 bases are TGCAGCTCCTCCCTTCACATGAGGGGGCCGTATGAGACCCAGTACTTC. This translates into CSSSLHMRGPYETQYF.